This TCR beta chain was retrieved from a study of T-cell reconstitution after alpha-beta-depleted transplantation in children. As it was prepared, the TCRbeta library received unique molecular identifiers. Each CDR3 protein gets one entry after TCRdb re-called the PCR reads with MiXCR. The sample contains about 610,000 distinct CDR3 sequences, over 9.5% of which appear only once. The V end lost 0 bases, the J end lost 8 bases, and 17 bases lay between the germline ends. The germline gives CDR1 LGHNA, CDR2 YSLEER. The CDR3 is made up of 15 amino acids. This receptor was taken from a human donor who donated a stem cell graft to a child with acute myeloid leukemia. This rearrangement joins TRBV4-3 to TRBJ2-7, with D tentatively TRBD1 (6 bases). Sequencing was performed on PBMCs from the stem cell graft donor, taken from the stem cell graft. The CDR3 loop reads CASSQEQGSFGKQYF. In DNA, the CDR3 is TGCGCCAGCAGCCAAGAACAGGGCTCCTTCGGGAAGCAGTACTTC.